The 22 T cell receptor beta chains below come from one sample, sequenced in a study of post-analysis software for immune sequencing data (dated by TCRdb to 2015 to 2017). General findings and caveats noted by the study authors: Patients showed significantly higher frequencies than controls for five TRBV segments, among them TRBV5-6, TRBV5-1 and TRBV20-1.

Their antigens are not known. To prepare the library, PCR was applied. Sequencing relied on an Illumina HiSeq 2500. Unique molecular identifiers were incorporated into TCR beta cDNA libraries to reduce PCR and sequencing biases. In-frame beta chains were kept once TCRdb had trimmed the public reads at Q25 with fastp and called clones with MiXCR. A single entry per CDR3 protein holds the most common genes and DNA from its merged rows. A total of approximately 400,000 distinct CDR3 sequences appear in this sample, less than 40% of them only once. The top ten clonotypes cover around 15% of the sample. Sequenced: blood. These receptors were taken from a girl aged 5-17 years with multiple sclerosis.

CDR3 nucleotide sequence: TGCGCCAGCAAAACCCCAGGGACTGACACCGGGGAGCTGTTTTTT. Residues: CASKTPGTDTGELFF. The chain carries TRBV5-1 and TRBJ2-2; weak D call: TRBD2 (6 bases). Trimming stripped 6 bases from V and 3 bases from J, with 15 bases between. Germline CDR1 and CDR2: SGHRS and YFSETQ. This CDR3 is 15 amino acids long.

The rearrangement uses TRBV7-8 and TRBJ2-3; 14 nucleotides line up with TRBD2. The junction had 2 bases not matched to a gene; V was cut back by 3 bases and J by 3 bases. This CDR3 has 16 amino acids. Germline CDR1 and CDR2: SGHVS and FQNEAQ. The CDR3 bases are TGTGCCAGCAGCTTGACTAGCGGGGGGGTAACAGATACGCAGTATTTT. Translated, it gives CASSLTSGGVTDTQYF.

The rearrangement joins TRBV5-1 to TRBJ2-7; 7 bases agree with TRBD1. The germline gives CDR1 SGHRS, CDR2 YFSETQ. The CDR3 is 15 residues long. The V and J ends lost 1 base and 0 bases, in that order; junction bases with no gene match: 4. For the CDR3, the DNA is TGCGCCAGCAGCTTGATGCGACAGGGCTCCTACGAGCAGTACTTC. Amino acids: CASSLMRQGSYEQYF.

A few counts support this clonotype. This CDR3 is CASSLGGTWEQFF. CDR3 DNA sequence: TGTGCCAGCAGCCTTGGGGGAACATGGGAGCAGTTCTTC. The J gene is TRBJ2-1, the V gene TRBV5-5; D possibly matches TRBD1 or TRBD2 (5 bases each). This CDR3 contains 13 residues. Germline assignment: CDR1 SGHKS and CDR2 YYEKEE (reference sequence). The V end was cut by 4 bases, the J end by 10 bases, with 15 bases between.

The rearrangement joins TRBV5-1 to TRBJ1-1, with TRBD1 identical over 8 bases. Per the germline V gene, CDR1 is SGHRS and CDR2 is YFSETQ. V lost 2 bases to trimming and J lost 6 bases; unmatched junction nucleotides: 6. This CDR3 is built from 14 residues. CDR3 in amino acids: CASSFDRGSAEAFF. The CDR3 DNA follows: TGCGCCAGCAGCTTTGACAGGGGATCCGCTGAAGCTTTCTTT.

The chain couples TRBV3-1 to TRBJ2-7; TRBD2 matches 11 bases. V shed 4 bases, J shed 12 bases, and the junction held 11 bases outside the gene matches. The germline CDR1 and CDR2 sequences are LGHDT and YNNKEL (reference sequence). The CDR3 is made up of 14 amino acids. The CDR3 sequence: CASSPRRLAGSGYF. The DNA of the CDR3 is TGTGCCAGCAGCCCCCGGAGACTAGCGGGGTCCGGGTACTTC.

The chain recombines TRBV24-1 with TRBJ2-1; TRBD1 aligns across 9 bases. The CDR3 totals 16 residues. V lost 4 bases to trimming and J lost 6 bases; unmatched junction nucleotides: 9. The V gene's germline CDR1 is KGHDR and CDR2 SFDVKD. CDR3 in DNA: TGTGCCACCAGTGAAACGGGACAGGGTGCCCTCAATGAGCAGTTCTTC. Its protein product is CATSETGQGALNEQFF.

DNA for the CDR3: TGTGCCAGCAGCTTAGGACTGCGGGGGGGCCAAGAGACCCAGTACTTC. Encoded protein: CASSLGLRGGQETQYF. The V and J genes are TRBV7-9 and TRBJ2-5, with TRBD2 identical over 9 bases. The V segment lost 1 base and the J segment 1 base; nucleotides outside the gene matches: 4. This CDR3 has 16 residues. The germline CDR1 and CDR2 sequences are SEHNR and FQNEAQ (reference sequence).

The J gene is TRBJ2-3, the V gene TRBV5-6; D gene unclear. The V gene's germline CDR1 is SGHDT and CDR2 YYEEEE. CDR3 length: 17 amino acids. Trimming cost V 4 bases and J 4 bases, with 22 bases left between them. CDR3: CASSQLVDWADADTQYF. CDR3 bases: TGTGCCAGCAGCCAGTTGGTTGACTGGGCCGACGCAGATACGCAGTATTTT.

This clonotype was seen only a few times. An end of the junction does not agree with germline; a read error may underlie this. J is TRBJ2-7 and V is TRBV7-2; 9 positions match TRBD1. This CDR3 has 14 amino acids. Germline assignment: CDR1 SGHTA and CDR2 FQGNSA. The CDR3 DNA follows: TGTGTCAGCAGCTCAGGGACAGGGCTGGGCGAGCAGTACTTC. Amino acids: CVSSSGTGLGEQYF.

The V gene is TRBV6-6, the J gene TRBJ2-7; 9 bases map to TRBD1. Germline values: CDR1 MNHNY, CDR2 SVGAGI (reference sequence). The CDR3 runs 15 residues. V was pared by 6 bases and J by 1 base, with 7 bases of the junction left unmatched. The CDR3 region is CASSDGQGRSYEQYF. The DNA of the CDR3 is TGTGCCAGCAGCGATGGACAGGGGAGGTCCTACGAGCAGTACTTC.

This chain connects TRBV6-2 or TRBV6-3 to TRBJ2-1; 8 positions agree with TRBD1. V gave up 1 base and J gave up 4 bases; unmatched junction bases: 9. Germline CDR1 reads MNHEY; CDR2 reads SVGEGT. This CDR3 has 17 residues. CDR3 amino acids: CASSYWGRDRLYNEQFF. In DNA form, the CDR3 reads TGTGCCAGCAGTTACTGGGGTCGGGACAGGCTATACAATGAGCAGTTCTTC.

The chain has TRBV21-1 and TRBJ2-5; the table's TRBD1 call for D was not verified on the DNA. TRBV21-1 is an annotated pseudogene. The CDR3 totals 14 residues. CDR3 sequence: CAGKFIGGGETQYF. CDR3 coding DNA: TGTGCCGGCAAATTCATAGGGGGGGGAGAGACCCAGTACTTC.

J is TRBJ1-5 and V is TRBV5-1; tentative D call: TRBD1 (5 bases). V lost 0 bases, J lost 7 bases, and 14 bases lay in between. CDR3 length: 15 residues. Germline-derived CDR1 and CDR2 are SGHRS and YFSETQ. CDR3 amino acids: CASSLVRQGGQPQHF. CDR3 nucleotides: TGCGCCAGCAGCTTGGTCCGGCAGGGTGGCCAGCCCCAGCATTTT.

This clonotype was seen at least ten times. The rearrangement joins TRBV6-1 to TRBJ1-4; a weak D match, TRBD1 (6 bases). Per germline, CDR1 MNHNS and CDR2 SASEGT. The CDR3 runs 14 residues. V lost 7 bases and J lost 4, with 13 bases in between. The CDR3 region is CASTQGLLNEKLFF. The CDR3, as DNA: TGTGCCAGCACCCAGGGGCTCCTTAATGAAAAACTGTTTTTT.

This chain links TRBV10-3 with TRBJ2-5; TRBD1 matches at 8 bases. The J call may be faulty, since TRBJ2-7 better matches the DNA end. This CDR3 spans 13 amino acids. In germline, CDR1 is ENHRY, CDR2 SYGVKD. The CDR3 sequence is CAISTNRGSEQYF. CDR3 nucleotides: TGTGCCATCAGTACTAACAGGGGGAGCGAGCAGTACTTC.

The CDR3 DNA is TGTGCCAGCAGTGAAAGGGGCACTAGCGGGGGATATACGCAGTATTTT. Amino acid sequence: CASSERGTSGGYTQYF. V gene TRBV6-1 combines with J gene TRBJ2-3; 11 nucleotides align to TRBD2. The V gene's germline CDR1 is MNHNS and CDR2 SASEGT. The V and J ends lost 2 bases and 7 bases, in that order; junction bases with no gene match: 8. The CDR3 runs 16 residues.

The chain's CDR3 is CASSSVPNEQFF. CDR3 sequence (DNA): TGTGCCAGCAGCTCGGTCCCCAATGAGCAGTTCTTC. The chain is built from TRBV7-3 and TRBJ2-1; unclear D gene. The germline V and J ends were trimmed by 4 bases and 6 bases, with 7 bases remaining between them. Germline V lookup: CDR1 SGHTA, CDR2 FQGTGA. This CDR3 has 12 amino acids.

Concerning this clonotype: A junction end diverges from the germline sequence, so it may reflect a read error. This chain connects TRBV5-6 to TRBJ2-1; TRBD1 matches at 9 bases. Germline CDR1 reads SGHDT; CDR2 reads YYEEEE. The CDR3 extends over 15 amino acids. The CDR3 bases are TGTGCCAGCAGCTTGGGAGGGACAGGGATCGATGAGCAGGTCTTC. Translation gives CASSLGGTGIDEQVF.

The V gene is TRBV9, the J gene TRBJ1-1; D uncertain. V lost 2 bases and J 1 base, leaving 6 bases between the germline ends. Germline assignment: CDR1 SGDLS and CDR2 YYNGEE. The CDR3 sequence is 13 residues long. The CDR3 loop reads CASSVMSNTEAFF. DNA of the CDR3: TGTGCCAGCAGCGTTATGTCGAACACTGAAGCTTTCTTT.

The chain has TRBV4-2 and TRBJ2-5, with D possibly TRBD1 on 6 matching bases. V was cut by 0 bases and J by 7 bases, with 21 bases left in between. This CDR3 is built from 17 residues. Germline lookup yields CDR1 LGHNA and CDR2 YNFKEQ. CDR3 loop: CASSQELGTYSWGTQYF. DNA for the CDR3: TGTGCCAGCAGCCAAGAATTAGGGACATACTCGTGGGGGACCCAGTACTTC.

This clonotype came up a few times. This chain links TRBV4-1 with TRBJ2-1; TRBD1 aligns across 10 bases. J gave up 9 bases and V 4 bases, and 3 bases lay outside the gene matches. From germline, CDR1 is MGHRA and CDR2 YSYEKL. The CDR3 runs 13 residues. The CDR3 sequence is CASSRGQGGEQFF. The CDR3 coding sequence is TGCGCCAGCAGCCGAGGACAGGGGGGTGAGCAGTTCTTC.